This is a list of T cell receptor beta chains from one sample in a study of blood T cell repertoires in COVID-19. Some clones are missing from TCRdb's copy, which holds only in-frame ones; the method was immunoSEQ multiplex PCR. In the table there are 200,000 to 250,000 clones, approximately 87% of which are singletons. Sequencing input: peripheral blood. The source of these receptors is a man aged 55-75 years who had recovered from COVID-19. Each CDR3 is given with its conserved first and last residue. D genes are given only for firm matches. The size of a clone is reported for some rows only, either as once, few or many, or as a class for expanded clones.

abundance: NA; v_gene: TRBV18; d_gene: TRBD1; j_gene: TRBJ2-1; CDR3nt: TGTGCCAGCTCACCCCCGGGACAGGGGACCTACAATGAGCAGTTCTTC; CDR3aa: CASSPPGQGTYNEQFF
abundance: few; v_gene: TRBV10-1; d_gene: TRBD2; j_gene: TRBJ2-2; CDR3nt: TGCGCCAGCAGTGAGTCTCCTAGCGGCACCGGGGAGCTGTTTTTT; CDR3aa: CASSESPSGTGELFF
abundance: NA; v_gene: TRBV18; d_gene: NA; j_gene: TRBJ1-1; CDR3nt: TGTGCCAGCTCACCTGGAGGGATGAACACTGAAGCTTTCTTT; CDR3aa: CASSPGGMNTEAFF
abundance: NA; v_gene: TRBV18; d_gene: NA; j_gene: TRBJ1-4; CDR3nt: TGTGCCAGCTCACCACGGGCGCCGGGGACTAATGAAAAACTGTTTTTT; CDR3aa: CASSPRAPGTNEKLFF
abundance: NA; v_gene: TRBV12-3/TRBV12-4; d_gene: NA; j_gene: TRBJ2-7; CDR3nt: TGTGCCAGCAGTTCCGCGGCAGCGCGCGAGCAGTACTTC; CDR3aa: CASSSAAAREQYF
abundance: NA; v_gene: TRBV9; d_gene: TRBD1; j_gene: TRBJ1-2; CDR3nt: TGTGCCAGCAGCGCCGGGGGACAGAGCGCCCATCTTAACTATGGCTACACCTTC; CDR3aa: CASSAGGQSAHLNYGYTF
abundance: NA; v_gene: TRBV9; d_gene: TRBD1; j_gene: TRBJ2-7; CDR3nt: TGTGCCAGCAGCGTAGGGGACAGGGACTACGAGCAGTACTTC; CDR3aa: CASSVGDRDYEQYF
abundance: NA; v_gene: TRBV11-1; d_gene: NA; j_gene: TRBJ2-3; CDR3nt: TGTGCCAGCAGCTTCTTCGGAGCAGATACGCAGTATTTT; CDR3aa: CASSFFGADTQYF
abundance: NA; v_gene: TRBV5-8; d_gene: NA; j_gene: TRBJ1-2; CDR3nt: TGTGCCAGCAGCTTGGAAGCCGGACATGGGGGCTACACCTTC; CDR3aa: CASSLEAGHGGYTF
abundance: NA; v_gene: TRBV5-1; d_gene: TRBD2; j_gene: TRBJ2-1; CDR3nt: TGCGCCAGCAGCGGGGGACTAGCGGGATTCCACAATGAGCAGTTCTTC; CDR3aa: CASSGGLAGFHNEQFF
abundance: NA; v_gene: TRBV6-2/TRBV6-3; d_gene: NA; j_gene: TRBJ1-5; CDR3nt: TGTGCCAGCAGTAACCGACAGAACAAGGCTAATAATCAGCCCCAGCATTTT; CDR3aa: CASSNRQNKANNQPQHF
abundance: NA; v_gene: TRBV7-6; d_gene: TRBD2; j_gene: TRBJ2-5; CDR3nt: TGTGCCAGCAGCACAGCCAGCGGGGGCCAAGAGACCCAGTACTTC; CDR3aa: CASSTASGGQETQYF
abundance: once; v_gene: TRBV7-7; d_gene: NA; j_gene: TRBJ2-2; CDR3nt: TGTGCCAGCAGAAGGGGGAGCACCGGGGAGCTGTTTTTT; CDR3aa: CASRRGSTGELFF
abundance: NA; v_gene: TRBV7-3; d_gene: NA; j_gene: TRBJ2-1; CDR3nt: TGTGCCAGCAGCTTTTCGGCAGCTACAGGTGAGCAGTTCTTC; CDR3aa: CASSFSAATGEQFF
abundance: NA; v_gene: TRBV19; d_gene: NA; j_gene: TRBJ1-6; CDR3nt: TGTGCCAGTAGTATAGCCGGGTTTGATTCACCCCTCCACTTT; CDR3aa: CASSIAGFDSPLHF
abundance: NA; v_gene: TRBV6-2/TRBV6-3; d_gene: NA; j_gene: TRBJ1-1; CDR3nt: TGTGCCAGCAGTTACTCGAGGGGGGGCGAGGGTGAAGCTTTCTTT; CDR3aa: CASSYSRGGEGEAFF
abundance: NA; v_gene: TRBV5-5; d_gene: TRBD2; j_gene: TRBJ2-5; CDR3nt: TGTGCCAGCAGCTTGTTTCTAGCGGAGAACCAAGAGACCCAGTACTTC; CDR3aa: CASSLFLAENQETQYF
abundance: NA; v_gene: TRBV7-6; d_gene: TRBD1; j_gene: TRBJ2-1; CDR3nt: TGTGCTAGCACGGGACAGGGGAGCCCGAATGAGCAGTTCTTC; CDR3aa: CASTGQGSPNEQFF
abundance: NA; v_gene: TRBV7-6; d_gene: TRBD1; j_gene: TRBJ2-4; CDR3nt: TGTGCCAGCAGCTTCGGACAGGGGGCGAGCAAAAACATTCAGTACTTC; CDR3aa: CASSFGQGASKNIQYF
abundance: NA; v_gene: TRBV2; d_gene: NA; j_gene: TRBJ1-5; CDR3nt: TGTGCCAGCAGTGAATCCGGGATACATCAGCCCCAGCATTTT; CDR3aa: CASSESGIHQPQHF
abundance: NA; v_gene: TRBV9; d_gene: TRBD2; j_gene: TRBJ2-7; CDR3nt: TGTGCCAGCAGCGTAGACCAACTAGCGGGAGTGAAGAACGAGCAGTACTTC; CDR3aa: CASSVDQLAGVKNEQYF
abundance: NA; v_gene: TRBV6-6; d_gene: NA; j_gene: TRBJ2-6; CDR3nt: TGTGCCAGCAGTTACCCAGGCTCTGGGGCCAACGTCCTGACTTTC; CDR3aa: CASSYPGSGANVLTF
abundance: NA; v_gene: TRBV11-2; d_gene: NA; j_gene: TRBJ1-1; CDR3nt: TGTGCCAGCAGCTTATTTGGACAGATGAACACTGAAGCTTTCTTT; CDR3aa: CASSLFGQMNTEAFF
abundance: NA; v_gene: TRBV5-8; d_gene: TRBD1; j_gene: TRBJ1-1; CDR3nt: TGTGCCAGCAGCTTGAGGTTTGGACAGGGCGACACTGAAGCTTTCTTT; CDR3aa: CASSLRFGQGDTEAFF
abundance: NA; v_gene: TRBV4-2; d_gene: NA; j_gene: TRBJ1-2; CDR3nt: TGTGCCAGCAGCCAAGAAGGACAGTCAATCTATGGCTACACCTTC; CDR3aa: CASSQEGQSIYGYTF